This T cell receptor beta chain was sequenced in a study of Tregs in tolerant kidney transplant recipients. The study's findings and limits: No direct test of biological reproducibility was done here. Expanding Tregs on activated donor B cells appeared to best identify donor-specific TCRbeta clones. The small number of patients limits these findings pending further validation.

Here immunoSEQ multiplex PCR was the method, and the copy in TCRdb shows in-frame clones only, minus some. The table records 120,000 or so clones, approximately 90% of them present only once. As regards this clone: Its antigen remains unknown.

The CDR3 has 12 amino acids. Per the germline V gene, CDR1 is SEHNR and CDR2 is FQNEAQ (reference sequence). After removal of 5 bases from V and 5 bases from J, the junction contained 2 bases not matched to a gene. Unstimulated regulatory T cells (CD4+CD25+CD127-), CD4+CD25- non-regulatory cells, CD4 and CD8 cells were FACS-sorted from thawed PBMCs. The chain combines TRBV7-9 with TRBJ2-5, with 7 bases that match TRBD1. Sequencing was performed on CD4+ T cells from blood. The receptor was derived from a human donor in good health. CDR3 loop: CASSGQAETQYF. CDR3 coding DNA: TGTGCCAGCAGCGGACAGGCGGAGACCCAGTACTTC.